The subject of this entry is one TCR beta chain. The target antigen is unknown. The repertoire was sequenced with immunoSEQ multiplex PCR; TCRdb's copy has only in-frame clones and lacks some. The profile shows some 320,000 clones, roughly 90% of them singletons. These data are taken from a study of cytomegalovirus exposure and HLA in healthy donors. Overall study: The platform used for the 120 or so validation repertoires matched that of the approximately 620 first-cohort repertoires, a later analysis reported.

V was pared by 4 bases and J by 5 bases, with 14 bases between. There are 14 residues in the CDR3. Germline V lookup: CDR1 LNHNV, CDR2 YYDKDF (reference sequence). The donors were part of the validation cohort, which consisted of 120 subjects and was separate from the first cohort of hundreds of subjects. Points from the study as a whole: Cytomegalovirus association was assigned to over 150 TCR beta chains.

Material for sequencing was PBMCs. The rearrangement uses TRBV15 and TRBJ1-1; TRBD1 might be the D (6 bases). This TCR was sampled from a woman in her 30s in good health and CMV-seropositive. CDR3 amino acids: CATSILRGGTEAFF. The CDR3 nucleotides read TGTGCCACCAGCATACTCAGGGGTGGTACTGAAGCTTTCTTT.